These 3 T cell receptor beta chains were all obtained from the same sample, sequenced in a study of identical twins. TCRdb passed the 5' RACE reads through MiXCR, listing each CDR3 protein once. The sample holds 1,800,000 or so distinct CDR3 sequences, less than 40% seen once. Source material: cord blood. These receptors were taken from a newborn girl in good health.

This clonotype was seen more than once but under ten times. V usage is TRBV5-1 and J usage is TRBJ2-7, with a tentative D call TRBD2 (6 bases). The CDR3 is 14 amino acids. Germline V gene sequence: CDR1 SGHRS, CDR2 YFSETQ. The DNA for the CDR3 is TGCGGATCGAAATATCGATGGGGAGGAGACGAGCAGTACTTC. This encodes CGSKYRWGGDEQYF.

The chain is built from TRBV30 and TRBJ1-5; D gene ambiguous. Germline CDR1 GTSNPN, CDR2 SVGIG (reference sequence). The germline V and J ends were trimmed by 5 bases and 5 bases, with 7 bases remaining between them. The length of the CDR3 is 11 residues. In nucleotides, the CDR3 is TGTGCCTGGGGCAGCTATCAGCCCCAGCATTTT. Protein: CAWGSYQPQHF.

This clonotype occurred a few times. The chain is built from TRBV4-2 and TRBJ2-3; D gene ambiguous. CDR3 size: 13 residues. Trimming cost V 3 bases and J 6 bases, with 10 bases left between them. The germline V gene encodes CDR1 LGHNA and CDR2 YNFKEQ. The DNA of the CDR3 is TGTGCCAGCAGCCAGTTACTCAGGGATACGCAGTATTTT. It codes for CASSQLLRDTQYF.